Presented here are 26 T cell receptor beta chains from one specimen sequenced in a study of shared clonotypes between healthy human individuals. TCRdb's table, derived via immunoSEQ multiplex PCR, lists solely in-frame clones and lacks some. The table has 520,000 or so clones, around 74% seen once. Sequencing was done on a sample of PBMCs. These receptors all come from a middle-aged woman in good health. Some clones in this sample may be carry-over from other donors' samples.

This clone was seen a handful of times. This chain links TRBV27 with TRBJ2-5; D remains unclear. Trimming took off 5 bases at V and 5 bases at J, with 9 bases between the two ends. The CDR3 runs to 12 residues. From germline, CDR1 is MNHEY and CDR2 SMNVEV (reference sequence). The CDR3 DNA follows: TGTGCCAGCAGTGGCTACGGGGAGACCCAGTACTTC. Encoded protein: CASSGYGETQYF.

The rearrangement links TRBV9 to TRBJ2-5; 8 bases map to TRBD1. J gave up 5 bases and V 0 bases, and 12 bases lay outside the gene matches. Germline V gives CDR1 SGDLS, CDR2 YYNGEE. The CDR3 sequence is 17 residues long. In nucleotides, the CDR3 is TGTGCCAGCAGCGTAGGTCCCGGGGCAGGGGGCTTCGAGACCCAGTACTTC. It specifies CASSVGPGAGGFETQYF.

The rearrangement uses TRBV7-3 and TRBJ2-1; possibly TRBD2 for D (5 bases). The germline V gene encodes CDR1 SGHTA and CDR2 FQGTGA. The CDR3 loop spans 13 amino acids. The ends were cut back, 2 bases at V and 13 bases at J, with 15 bases in the middle. The CDR3 DNA is TGTGCCAGCAGCTTATTCGGAGGTCAAGGTCAGTTCTTC. Its translation is CASSLFGGQGQFF. The variable domain in full, completed from reference TRBV7-3 and TRBJ2-1, reads GAGVSQTPSNKVTEKGKYVELRCDPISGHTALYWYRQSLGQGPEFLIYFQGTGAADDSGLPNDRFFAVRPEGSVSTLKIQRTERGDSAVYLCASSLFGGQGQFFGPGTRLTVL.

The V and J genes are TRBV15 and TRBJ2-7, with TRBD2 matching over 7 bases. V dropped 3 bases and J dropped 1; count of bases not matched to a gene: 6. The CDR3 runs 15 residues. Germline V lookup: CDR1 LNHNV, CDR2 YYDKDF (reference sequence). CDR3 protein: CATSRGGSESYEQYF. CDR3 bases: TGTGCCACCAGCAGGGGAGGGTCCGAATCCTACGAGCAGTACTTC.

This clone has a single count. This clone may be a read error of a much larger clone one base away. Other DNA sequences in the same sample also yield this CDR3. This chain joins TRBV28 and TRBJ1-2; a weak D match, TRBD1 (5 bases). The CDR3 contains 13 residues. Trimming took off 6 bases at V and 4 bases at J, with 12 bases between the two ends. Germline CDR1 is MDHEN and CDR2 is SYDVKM. The CDR3 DNA sequence: TGTGCCAGCAGCTTGGGTGGGGCCTATGGCTACACCTTC. This translates into CASSLGGAYGYTF.

This clone was observed once. V usage is TRBV19 and J usage is TRBJ1-3, with a tentative D call TRBD1 (5 bases). Germline CDR1 reads LNHDA; CDR2 reads SQIVND (reference sequence). The V end was cut by 3 bases, the J end by 3 bases, with 21 bases between. This CDR3 is built from 18 residues. In DNA form, the CDR3 reads TGTGCCAGTAGTATGAGTCCCCAACGGGGCTCGTATGGAAACACCATATATTTT. This gives the protein CASSMSPQRGSYGNTIYF.

The genes are TRBV30 and TRBJ1-1; D remains unclear. The length of the CDR3 is 13 residues. Trimming cost V 4 bases and J 2 bases, with 11 bases left between them. Germline CDR1 and CDR2: GTSNPN and SVGIG (reference sequence). The CDR3 coding sequence is TGTGCCTGGAACATCCAAAGAAACACTGAAGCTTTCTTT. Translation gives CAWNIQRNTEAFF.

The chain couples TRBV30 to TRBJ2-5; TRBD1 matches 9 bases. The J call is uncertain, as TRBJ2-7 better fits the DNA end. Germline V CDR1 and CDR2: GTSNPN, SVGIG (reference sequence). The CDR3 covers 14 residues. The CDR3 spells CAWTARDRVYEQYF. As DNA, the CDR3 is TGTGCCTGGACTGCCCGGGACAGGGTCTACGAGCAGTACTTC.

This chain connects TRBV5-4 to TRBJ2-5; D is unresolved. Germline CDR1 reads SGHNT; CDR2 reads YYREEE (reference sequence). V lost 3 bases and J lost 3, with 12 bases in between. The CDR3 is made up of 14 amino acids. The CDR3 sequence is CASSSTVAEETQYF. The CDR3 DNA is TGTGCCAGCAGCTCCACTGTAGCAGAAGAGACCCAGTACTTC.

The V gene is TRBV15, the J gene TRBJ2-5; 11 nucleotides match TRBD2. The J call may be faulty, since TRBJ2-7 better matches the DNA end. This CDR3 is 15 amino acids long. Germline lookup yields CDR1 LNHNV and CDR2 YYDKDF (reference sequence). The CDR3 DNA sequence: TGTGCCACCAGCAGAGATGTCCTAGCGGGAGGCGAGCAGTACTTC. This encodes CATSRDVLAGGEQYF.

The chain recombines TRBV14 with TRBJ2-3, with D uncertain. The V and J ends lost 0 bases and 4 bases respectively, with 11 bases between them. This CDR3 has 15 residues. Germline loops: CDR1 SGHDN, CDR2 FVKESK. The CDR3 protein is CASSQDWSRADTQYF. In DNA form, the CDR3 reads TGTGCCAGCAGCCAAGATTGGAGTCGGGCAGATACGCAGTATTTT.

The chain joins TRBV7-2 to TRBJ1-4; D possibly corresponds to TRBD1 (5 bases). V lost 1 base to trimming and J lost 5 bases, with 11 bases between them. The CDR3 is 15 residues long. Germline CDR1 reads SGHTA; CDR2 reads FQGNSA. The CDR3 is CASSLVPRGNEKLFF. CDR3 bases: TGTGCCAGCAGCTTAGTCCCTCGGGGGAATGAAAAACTGTTTTTT.

The V call is TRBV2, the J call TRBJ2-2, with D possibly matching TRBD2 (6 bases). Per the germline V gene, CDR1 is SNHLY and CDR2 is FYNNEI. The germline V and J ends were trimmed by 6 bases and 0 bases, with 8 bases remaining between them. CDR3 size: 14 residues. The CDR3 sequence: CASSGSSNTGELFF. DNA of the CDR3: TGTGCCAGCAGCGGGAGTTCGAACACCGGGGAGCTGTTTTTT.

This CDR3 is CASSLGQLQETQYF. CDR3 nucleotides: TGCGCCAGCAGCTTAGGACAGCTCCAAGAGACCCAGTACTTC. The V gene is TRBV5-1, the J gene TRBJ2-5; perhaps TRBD1 as D (6 bases). CDR1 and CDR2 (germline): SGHRS, YFSETQ. This CDR3 comprises 14 residues. Trimming removed 2 bases from V and 1 base from J, with 9 bases in between. Based on the CDR3 plus reference TRBV5-1 and TRBJ2-5, the full variable domain is KAGVTQTPRYLIKTRGQQVTLSCSPISGHRSVSWYQQTPGQGLQFLFEYFSETQRNKGNFPGRFSGRQFSNSRSEMNVSTLELGDSALYLCASSLGQLQETQYFGPGTRLLVL.

This chain uses TRBV7-9 with TRBJ2-7; D might be TRBD1 or TRBD2, each matching 5 bases. The CDR3 runs 16 residues. The germline gives CDR1 SEHNR, CDR2 FQNEAQ (reference sequence). V lost 5 bases and J 2 bases, leaving 19 bases between the germline ends. CDR3 nucleotides: TGTGCCAGCAGCCGCGTAGGCCTTGGGGGAGCCTACGAGCAGTACTTC. Its protein is CASSRVGLGGAYEQYF. Full variable domain (missing parts from reference TRBV7-9 and TRBJ2-7): DTGVSQNPRHKITKRGQNVTFRCDPISEHNRLYWYRQTLGQGPEFLTYFQNEAQLEKSRLLSDRFSAERPKGSFSTLEIQRTEQGDSAMYLCASSRVGLGGAYEQYFGPGTRLTVT.

This clone was seen just once. The genes are TRBV7-2 and TRBJ2-5, with D hard to call. Germline V gives CDR1 SGHTA, CDR2 FQGNSA. Trimming removed 4 bases at V and 2 bases at J, with 11 bases between. The CDR3 spans 14 residues. CDR3 coding DNA: TGTGCCAGCAGCTGGGCAGTATCGCAAGAGACCCAGTACTTC. Its protein is CASSWAVSQETQYF.

The rearrangement joins TRBV5-1 to TRBJ2-1, with TRBD2 identical over 10 bases. The CDR3 covers 15 residues. Trimming removed 0 bases from V and 9 bases from J; junction bases left unmatched: 6. The germline CDR1 and CDR2 sequences are SGHRS and YFSETQ. The CDR3 region is CASSLESSGSGEQFF. The CDR3, as DNA: TGCGCCAGCAGCTTGGAGTCTAGCGGGAGTGGTGAGCAGTTCTTC. Variable domain in full (rest from reference TRBV5-1 and TRBJ2-1): KAGVTQTPRYLIKTRGQQVTLSCSPISGHRSVSWYQQTPGQGLQFLFEYFSETQRNKGNFPGRFSGRQFSNSRSEMNVSTLELGDSALYLCASSLESSGSGEQFFGPGTRLTVL.

V gene TRBV11-2 combines with J gene TRBJ2-2; unclear D gene. Between the trimmed V and J ends, which lost 3 bases and 0 bases, there was a span of 5 bases. This CDR3 is 14 amino acids long. CDR1 SGHAT and CDR2 FQNNGV come from the germline V gene. This chain's CDR3 is CASSLRTNTGELFF. The CDR3, as DNA: TGTGCCAGCAGCTTGAGGACGAACACCGGGGAGCTGTTTTTT.

This clone was seen just once. The V gene is TRBV11-3, the J gene TRBJ2-7, with a tentative D call TRBD2 (6 bases). The CDR3 sequence is 14 residues long. V dropped 1 base and J dropped 6 bases, with 13 bases sitting between them. Per germline, CDR1 SGHNT and CDR2 YENEEA. CDR3 amino acids: CASSLGLSEGEQYF. DNA of the CDR3: TGTGCCAGCAGCTTAGGGTTGTCGGAGGGCGAGCAGTACTTC.

The V and J genes are TRBV6-1 and TRBJ1-1, with unresolved D. This CDR3 comprises 15 residues. Deletions cut 2 bases from V and 4 bases from J, with 14 bases between. Germline V gene lookup returns CDR1 MNHNS and CDR2 SASEGT. For the CDR3, the DNA is TGTGCCAGCAGTGAATTTGTACGTCTATCCACTGAAGCTTTCTTT. Its translation is CASSEFVRLSTEAFF.

This clone was counted between two and nine times. The rearrangement links TRBV6-6 to TRBJ2-1, with 7 bases that match TRBD2. With V trimmed by 6 bases and J by 10 bases, 3 bases remained unmatched. Germline values: CDR1 MNHNY, CDR2 SVGAGI (reference sequence). The CDR3 is 11 amino acids. CDR3 protein: CASRGGVEQFF. Here the CDR3 DNA reads TGTGCCAGCAGGGGGGGGGTGGAGCAGTTCTTC.

The rearrangement joins TRBV4-1 to TRBJ2-4, with D hard to call. V lost 0 bases to trimming and J lost 0 bases, with 9 bases between them. This CDR3 is built from 16 residues. The germline V gene encodes CDR1 MGHRA and CDR2 YSYEKL. CDR3 in DNA: TGCGCCAGCAGCCAAGAGGGTCGGCTAGCCAAAAACATTCAGTACTTC. Translation: CASSQEGRLAKNIQYF.

The chain carries TRBV6-1 and TRBJ2-7; 10 positions agree with TRBD1. This CDR3 comprises 16 residues. The V gene end was trimmed by 4 bases and the J gene end by 4 bases; junction bases not matched to a gene: 10. Germline V CDR1 and CDR2: MNHNS, SASEGT. As DNA, the CDR3 is TGTGCCAGCAGTGGCGGTCCGGGACAGGGGACTTACGAGCAGTACTTC. Protein product: CASSGGPGQGTYEQYF.

Of note for this clone: The same CDR3 also results from other DNA sequences found in this sample. V and J are TRBV28 and TRBJ1-6; D is ambiguous. Germline values: CDR1 MDHEN, CDR2 SYDVKM. Trimming pared 6 bases from V and 7 bases from J, leaving 4 bases between. The CDR3 has 11 amino acids. The CDR3 region is CASSSNSPLHF. The CDR3 DNA reads TGTGCCAGCAGCTCAAATTCACCCCTCCACTTT.

The rearrangement links TRBV9 to TRBJ2-1, with D possibly being TRBD1 (6 bases). V lost 2 bases, J lost 8 bases, and 11 bases lay in between. This CDR3 contains 13 residues. Germline assignment: CDR1 SGDLS and CDR2 YYNGEE. CDR3 loop: CASSVQGSYEQFF. For the CDR3, the DNA is TGTGCCAGCAGCGTTCAGGGGTCCTATGAGCAGTTCTTC.

The rearrangement uses TRBV4-2 and TRBJ2-4, with a weak D call TRBD2 (5 bases). V lost 2 bases and J 6 bases, leaving 14 bases between the germline ends. The CDR3 contains 15 residues. The germline V gene encodes CDR1 LGHNA and CDR2 YNFKEQ. The CDR3 nucleotides are TGTGCCAGCAGCCAACAACTAGGGATCGTAAACATTCAGTACTTC. This sequence encodes CASSQQLGIVNIQYF.